The source of this T cell receptor beta chain is a study of T cells in Graves' hyperthyroidism and ophthalmopathy. Regions amplified from RNA transcripts were the TCR beta CDR3 regions. The HTBI primer set drove a first-round RT-PCR of the TCR CDR3. TCRdb called the multiplex PCR reads again in MiXCR, with one record for every CDR3 protein. The sample shows 300,000 to 450,000 distinct CDR3 sequences, around 14% of them seen only once. The V segment lost 6 bases and the J segment 5 bases; nucleotides outside the gene matches: 12. The CDR3 is 17 amino acids. Germline V gene sequence: CDR1 SGHVS, CDR2 FQNEAQ. This clonotype was picked up a small number of times.

This sequence originates from a woman aged 18-29 years with Graves' hyperthyroidism that later progressed to Graves' ophthalmopathy. The genes are TRBV7-8 and TRBJ2-2; 10 positions match TRBD2. Input material: blood. In DNA, the CDR3 is TGTGCCAGCAGTCTAGGACCTAGCGGGAGAGGTACCGGGGAGCTGTTTTTT. This sequence encodes CASSLGPSGRGTGELFF.